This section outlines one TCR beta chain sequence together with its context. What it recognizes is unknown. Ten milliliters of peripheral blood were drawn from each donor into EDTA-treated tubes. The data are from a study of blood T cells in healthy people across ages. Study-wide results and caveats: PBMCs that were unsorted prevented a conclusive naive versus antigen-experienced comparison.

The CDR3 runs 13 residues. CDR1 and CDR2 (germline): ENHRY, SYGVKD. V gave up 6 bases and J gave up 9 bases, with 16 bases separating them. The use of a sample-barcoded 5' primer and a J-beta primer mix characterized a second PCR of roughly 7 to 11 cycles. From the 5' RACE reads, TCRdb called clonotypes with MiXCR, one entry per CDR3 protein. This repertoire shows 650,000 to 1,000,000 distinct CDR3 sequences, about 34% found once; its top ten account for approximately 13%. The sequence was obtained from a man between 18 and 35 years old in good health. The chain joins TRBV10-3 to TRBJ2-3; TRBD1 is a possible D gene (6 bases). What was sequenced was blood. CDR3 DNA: TGTGCCATCAGGATACAGGGTACGGACACGCAGTATTTT. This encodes CAIRIQGTDTQYF.